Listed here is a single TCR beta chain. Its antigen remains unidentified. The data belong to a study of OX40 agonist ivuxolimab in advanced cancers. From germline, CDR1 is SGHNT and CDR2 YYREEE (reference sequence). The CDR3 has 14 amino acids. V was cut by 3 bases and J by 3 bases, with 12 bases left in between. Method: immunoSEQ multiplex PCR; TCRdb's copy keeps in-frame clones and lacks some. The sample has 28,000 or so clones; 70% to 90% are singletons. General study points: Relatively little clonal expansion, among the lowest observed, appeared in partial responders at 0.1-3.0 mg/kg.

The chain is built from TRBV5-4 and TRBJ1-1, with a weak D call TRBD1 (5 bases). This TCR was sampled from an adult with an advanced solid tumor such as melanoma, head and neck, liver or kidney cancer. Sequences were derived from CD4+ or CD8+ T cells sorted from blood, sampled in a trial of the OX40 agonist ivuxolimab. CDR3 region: CASSSETGDTEAFF. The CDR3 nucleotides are TGTGCCAGCAGCTCGGAAACAGGAGACACTGAAGCTTTCTTT.